This T cell receptor beta chain is drawn from a study of T cell changes during pregnancy in multiple sclerosis. The CDR3 contains 16 residues. Germline trimming cut 3 bases from V and 3 bases from J; bases unmatched to any gene: 8. Germline V gene sequence: CDR1 SNHLY, CDR2 FYNNEI. The data were produced by immunoSEQ multiplex PCR, yet TCRdb's version contains in-frame clones alone and is incomplete. Among around 45,000 clones listed, roughly 90% were seen once. This chain links TRBV2 with TRBJ1-2; 9 bases agree with TRBD1. This material consisted of CD4+ T cells from peripheral blood mononuclear cells, taken in the third trimester of pregnancy. The clonotype originates from a female donor with multiple sclerosis, enrolled in a pregnancy study. DNA for the CDR3: TGTGCCAGCAGTGACTCCCGGGACAGGGTAGACTATGGCTACACCTTC. Protein product: CASSDSRDRVDYGYTF.